A single sample gave rise to the 10 T cell receptor beta chains below, sequenced in a study of blood T cell repertoires in COVID-19. Assay used: immunoSEQ multiplex PCR; TCRdb lists only in-frame clones, some missing. The sample records more than 60,000 clones, about 88% being singletons. Sample: peripheral blood. The receptor set was obtained from a woman older than 75 with active or convalescent COVID-19.

V gene TRBV6-4 combines with J gene TRBJ1-1; D gene uncertain. The CDR3 is 13 residues long. Germline-derived CDR1 and CDR2 are MRHNA and SNTAGT. V dropped 3 bases and J dropped 1 base, with 6 bases sitting between them. This chain's CDR3 is CASSDGQNTEAFF. In DNA form, the CDR3 reads TGTGCCAGCAGTGATGGGCAGAACACTGAAGCTTTCTTT.

The rearrangement joins TRBV5-6 to TRBJ1-2; possibly TRBD1 for D (5 bases). Trimming stripped 4 bases from V and 1 base from J, with 14 bases between. This CDR3 has 15 residues. The germline gives CDR1 SGHDT, CDR2 YYEEEE. For the CDR3, the DNA is TGTGCCAGCAGCGCAGGGACTTCCTTTAACTATGGCTACACCTTC. Amino acids: CASSAGTSFNYGYTF.

The chain joins TRBV18 to TRBJ1-6, with a tentative D call TRBD1 (6 bases). The germline gives CDR1 KGHSH, CDR2 LQKENI. This CDR3 contains 21 residues. With 3 bases removed from V and 0 bases from J, the gap between germline ends came to 24 bases. This chain's CDR3 is CASSPFTQGQELSSYNSPLHF. DNA of the CDR3: TGTGCCAGCTCACCTTTTACCCAGGGACAAGAGCTGAGCTCCTATAATTCACCCCTCCACTTT.

As DNA, the CDR3 is TGTGCCAGCAGCTTGGGGCAGGGGGTTTATCAGCCCCAGCATTTT. Encoded protein: CASSLGQGVYQPQHF. The genes are TRBV5-6 and TRBJ1-5; 7 bases match TRBD1. The CDR3 length is 15 residues. The germline V gene has CDR1 SGHDT and CDR2 YYEEEE. The V segment lost 0 bases and the J segment 5 bases; nucleotides outside the gene matches: 5.

The chain recombines TRBV27 with TRBJ1-5; D is unclear. Trimming cost V 4 bases and J 9 bases, with 19 bases left between them. This CDR3 has 15 residues. Germline CDR1 MNHEY, CDR2 SMNVEV (reference sequence). CDR3: CASSSRGVSVGPQHF. In nucleotides, the CDR3 is TGTGCCAGCAGTTCCCGAGGTGTAAGCGTAGGGCCCCAGCATTTT.

This rearrangement joins TRBV6-5 to TRBJ1-5; tentative D call: TRBD1 (5 bases). The CDR3 contains 14 residues. The ends were cut back, 8 bases at V and 2 bases at J, with 13 bases in the middle. Looked up from germline, CDR1 is MNHEY and CDR2 is SVGAGI. CDR3 nucleotides: TGTGCCAGCCTTGCGGGGGACCGCAATCAGCCCCAGCATTTT. Protein sequence: CASLAGDRNQPQHF.

The CDR3: CASSLQGVDEKLFF. The CDR3 region has the DNA TGTGCCAGCAGCCTCCAGGGGGTCGATGAAAAACTGTTTTTT. V gene TRBV11-2 combines with J gene TRBJ1-4, with 7 bases that match TRBD1. CDR1 and CDR2 (germline): SGHAT, FQNNGV. After removal of 5 bases from V and 6 bases from J, the junction contained 6 bases not matched to a gene. There are 14 residues in the CDR3.

This chain uses TRBV4-3 with TRBJ1-5, with TRBD1 as a possible D gene (5 bases). This CDR3 region has 16 residues. Per the germline V gene, CDR1 is LGHNA and CDR2 is YSLEER. V dropped 0 bases and J dropped 2 bases, with 11 bases sitting between them. The CDR3 DNA is TGCGCCAGCAGCCAAGAAGGCAGGGTTCGCAATCAGCCCCAGCATTTT. Its translation is CASSQEGRVRNQPQHF.

This chain joins TRBV12-3 or TRBV12-4 and TRBJ1-2, with 9 bases lining up with TRBD1. The CDR3 length is 13 residues. Trimming cost V 6 bases and J 8 bases; bases outside gene matches: 7. In DNA form, the CDR3 reads TGTGCCAGCAGGAGGACAGGGGATGTGGGCTACACCTTC. Translating it yields CASRRTGDVGYTF.

This clone has just one count. V gene TRBV5-4 combines with J gene TRBJ1-3; a possible D gene is TRBD1 (6 bases). Germline V gives CDR1 SGHNT, CDR2 YYREEE (reference sequence). The V gene lost 2 bases and the J gene lost 2 bases, with 14 bases spanning the gap. The CDR3 has 16 amino acids. Written as DNA, the CDR3 is TGTGCCAGCAGCTTCGGGGGGCTTAGGGCTGGAAACACCATATATTTT. Translating gives CASSFGGLRAGNTIYF. Full variable domain (missing parts from reference TRBV5-4 and TRBJ1-3): ETGVTQSPTHLIKTRGQQVTLRCSSQSGHNTVSWYQQALGQGPQFIFQYYREEENGRGNFPPRFSGLQFPNYSSELNVNALELDDSALYLCASSFGGLRAGNTIYFGEGSWLTVV.